Listed here are 16 T cell receptor beta chains from one sample, sequenced in a study of Ad26.COV2.S vaccination and SARS-CoV-2 variants. Only in-frame clones appear in the TCRdb table, and some are missing; sequencing was by immunoSEQ multiplex PCR. The sample includes fewer than 400,000 clones, 85% to 90% of them seen just once. Treatment indicated: roughly 19 received Ad26.COV2.S at low or high dose, single or two shots; several received placebo; per-sample allocation not given. Samples analyzed were those drawn on day 63 after the first vaccine or placebo injection. The sample was peripheral blood, taken in a trial of Ad26.COV2.S vaccine versus placebo. These receptors originate from a person between 18 and 65 years old who received the Ad26.COV2.S COVID-19 vaccine or a placebo.

V is TRBV7-2 and J is TRBJ1-2; D gene ambiguous. The CDR3 is 14 amino acids. From germline, CDR1 is SGHTA and CDR2 FQGNSA. Trimming removed 3 bases from V and 2 bases from J, with 10 bases in between. The CDR3 spells CASSFSAANYGYTF. CDR3 bases: TGTGCCAGCAGCTTCTCAGCAGCCAACTATGGCTACACCTTC.

The chain employs TRBV25-1 and TRBJ2-7; TRBD2 matches at 7 bases. Germline V gene sequence: CDR1 MGHDK, CDR2 SYGVNS. The trim removed 5 bases at V and 7 bases at J, leaving 8 bases unmatched. The CDR3 consists of 13 residues. The CDR3 region has the DNA TGTGCCAGCAGTCGAGCGGGATTCAGGGAGCAGTACTTC. It specifies CASSRAGFREQYF.

The chain joins TRBV30 to TRBJ2-1; either TRBD1 or TRBD2 may supply D (5 bases each). CDR3 length: 13 residues. CDR1 is GTSNPN, CDR2 SVGIG, per germline (reference sequence). V was cut by 5 bases and J by 7 bases, with 15 bases left in between. The CDR3 reads CAWESGTLNEQFF. The CDR3 coding sequence is TGTGCCTGGGAGTCCGGGACCTTGAATGAGCAGTTCTTC.

J is TRBJ2-2 and V is TRBV6-6; TRBD2 matches at 13 bases. This CDR3 comprises 16 residues. Trimming took 6 bases from V and 6 from J; bases not matched to a gene: 7. Germline CDR1 is MNHNY and CDR2 is SVGAGI (reference sequence). CDR3 loop: CASRGPGLAGSGELFF. In nucleotides, the CDR3 is TGTGCCAGCAGGGGTCCGGGACTAGCGGGGTCCGGGGAGCTGTTTTTT.

The chain couples TRBV2 to TRBJ2-7; TRBD1 might be the D (7 bases). The CDR3 is 15 residues long. The germline V gene encodes CDR1 SNHLY and CDR2 FYNNEI. Deletions cut 8 bases from V and 3 bases from J, with 20 bases between. The CDR3 coding sequence is TGTGCCAGCCAAGGAGGGGGCAAGGAGGTCTACGAGCAGTACTTC. It encodes CASQGGGKEVYEQYF.

V gene TRBV5-6 combines with J gene TRBJ1-6; D is unresolved. This CDR3 has 14 amino acids. Germline V gene sequence: CDR1 SGHDT, CDR2 YYEEEE. Trimming pared 2 bases from V and 4 bases from J, leaving 7 bases between. CDR3 loop: CASSFPGYNSPLHF. The DNA for the CDR3 is TGTGCCAGCAGCTTTCCAGGATATAATTCACCCCTCCACTTT.

The chain carries TRBV2 and TRBJ2-7, with 8 bases lining up with TRBD1. The CDR3 totals 14 residues. Per the germline V gene, CDR1 is SNHLY and CDR2 is FYNNEI. V lost 4 bases to trimming and J lost 2 bases; unmatched junction nucleotides: 4. The chain's CDR3 is CASSVRQGTYEQYF. The CDR3 coding sequence is TGTGCCAGCAGTGTCCGACAGGGGACCTACGAGCAGTACTTC.

J is TRBJ1-1 and V is TRBV11-2; weak D call: TRBD1 (5 bases). Between the trimmed V and J ends, which lost 2 bases and 5 bases, there was a span of 12 bases. Germline lookup yields CDR1 SGHAT and CDR2 FQNNGV. There are 14 residues in the CDR3. CDR3 DNA: TGTGCCAGCAGCTTATGGGGTCAGGGAACTGAAGCTTTCTTT. It is translated as CASSLWGQGTEAFF.

The genes are TRBV5-1 and TRBJ1-1, with 7 bases lining up with TRBD1. The CDR3 loop spans 16 amino acids. V lost 1 base and J lost 0; bases outside the gene matches: 6. Germline V gene data show CDR1 as SGHRS and CDR2 as YFSETQ. In DNA, the CDR3 is TGCGCCAGCAGCTTGTGGGACAGTCCCATGAACACTGAAGCTTTCTTT. Amino acid sequence: CASSLWDSPMNTEAFF.

The chain couples TRBV6-5 to TRBJ1-5; TRBD1 agrees at 7 bases. J was trimmed by 6 bases and V by 0 bases; bases with no gene match: 8. Germline lookup yields CDR1 MNHEY and CDR2 SVGAGI. The CDR3 extends over 16 amino acids. CDR3 coding DNA: TGTGCCAGCAGTTACTCCCGTCCCCAGGGGGGTCAGCCCCAGCATTTT. Translating gives CASSYSRPQGGQPQHF.

V usage is TRBV19 and J usage is TRBJ1-1; possibly TRBD1 for D (5 bases). The CDR3 extends over 12 amino acids. Trimming left V 10 bases short and J 3 bases short, with 12 bases between. Germline CDR1 LNHDA, CDR2 SQIVND (reference sequence). The CDR3 here is CATQSGYTEAFF. CDR3 nucleotides: TGTGCCACCCAATCAGGGTACACTGAAGCTTTCTTT.

The CDR3 DNA reads TGTGCCAGCAGTTACGTGGGAATAGACACTGAAGCTTTCTTT. It codes for CASSYVGIDTEAFF. The V call is TRBV6-5, the J call TRBJ1-1; D is unresolved. This CDR3 is built from 14 residues. The V and J ends lost 2 bases and 3 bases respectively, with 10 bases between them. Germline assignment: CDR1 MNHEY and CDR2 SVGAGI.

The chain is built from TRBV7-9 and TRBJ2-3, with 8 bases that match TRBD2. The CDR3 loop spans 16 amino acids. With 6 bases clipped from V and 0 bases from J, the junction kept 8 bases outside the gene matches. In germline, CDR1 is SEHNR, CDR2 FQNEAQ (reference sequence). The chain's CDR3 is CASSLLSGASTDTQYF. The CDR3 nucleotides are TGTGCCAGCAGTTTACTTAGCGGGGCTAGCACAGATACGCAGTATTTT.

The CDR3 DNA reads TGCGCCAGCAGCTTGGAATGGGGGGCAGATACGCAGTATTTT. This encodes CASSLEWGADTQYF. This chain connects TRBV5-1 to TRBJ2-3, with D maybe TRBD2 (6 bases). Per the germline V gene, CDR1 is SGHRS and CDR2 is YFSETQ. V was trimmed by 0 bases and J by 4 bases, leaving 9 bases between them. The CDR3 spans 14 residues. Complete variable domain (other parts from reference TRBV5-1 and TRBJ2-3): KAGVTQTPRYLIKTRGQQVTLSCSPISGHRSVSWYQQTPGQGLQFLFEYFSETQRNKGNFPGRFSGRQFSNSRSEMNVSTLELGDSALYLCASSLEWGADTQYFGPGTRLTVL.

This chain joins TRBV10-3 and TRBJ2-6; no firm D call. Germline-derived CDR1 and CDR2 are ENHRY and SYGVKD. Trimming stripped 8 bases from V and 4 bases from J, with 3 bases between. The CDR3 is 11 residues long. The CDR3 sequence: CAISGANVLTF. The CDR3 coding sequence is TGTGCCATCTCGGGGGCCAACGTCCTGACTTTC.

This clone came up once. This rearrangement joins TRBV4-1 to TRBJ1-3, with D perhaps matching TRBD1 (5 bases). Per germline, CDR1 MGHRA and CDR2 YSYEKL. Trimming took 4 bases from V and 0 from J, leaving 16 bases between them. CDR3 length equals 17 residues. CDR3 nucleotide sequence: TGCGCCAGCAGCCCTCGGGGCGAGGGACTCTCTGGAAACACCATATATTTT. This sequence encodes CASSPRGEGLSGNTIYF.